This TCR beta chain is from a study of cytomegalovirus exposure and HLA in healthy donors. Study-wide background: An early data release held approximately 85 million unique TCRs from HLA-typed donors.

J was trimmed by 3 bases and V by 0 bases; bases with no gene match: 2. The germline V gene encodes CDR1 SGHKS and CDR2 YYEKEE (reference sequence). The CDR3 length is 15 residues. Notes on this clone: The antigen remains undetermined.

This PCR relied on a set of 60 Vbeta primers and 13 Jbeta primers. TCRdb keeps only in-frame clones here, not all; method: immunoSEQ multiplex PCR. The sample shows about 200,000 clones, just over 75% of them seen only once. Findings of the study overall: Some V segments, including TRBV6-2 and TRBV6-3, were excluded as indistinguishable.

Material for sequencing was PBMCs. The rearrangement joins TRBV5-5 to TRBJ1-5; 8 bases map to TRBD1. The clonotype comes from a man aged 18 to 29 in good health and CMV-seronegative. For the CDR3, the DNA is TGTGCCAGCAGCTTGGCAGGGGGCATCAATCAGCCCCAGCATTTT. It yields the protein CASSLAGGINQPQHF.